Presented here are 14 T cell receptor beta chains from one specimen sequenced in a study of PD-1 blockade in classical Hodgkin lymphoma. Measured with immunoSEQ multiplex PCR; TCRdb has only the in-frame clones, and not every one. The sample holds approximately 57,000 clones, 75% to 95% seen once. Every patient was affected by relapse after autologous stem cell transplantation, while exposure to brentuximab vedotin was not uniform. Sequences were derived from peripheral blood mononuclear cells (PBMCs), sampled before the second cycle of nivolumab. These receptors were collected from a human donor with classical Hodgkin lymphoma.

The rearrangement uses TRBV10-2 and TRBJ2-7; 8 positions match TRBD1. This CDR3 region has 15 residues. Germline V CDR1 and CDR2: WSHSY, SAAADI. V was pared by 4 bases and J by 9 bases, with 14 bases of the junction left unmatched. CDR3 sequence: CASSAGTGVRGGQYF. The CDR3 coding sequence is TGCGCCAGCAGTGCCGGGACAGGTGTCAGAGGGGGGCAGTACTTC.

This chain joins TRBV7-3 and TRBJ1-1, with a weak D call TRBD1 (5 bases). The V gene lost 6 bases and the J gene lost 3 bases, with 11 bases spanning the gap. The CDR3 runs to 13 residues. Looked up from germline, CDR1 is SGHTA and CDR2 is FQGTGA. CDR3 protein: CASRNQGDTEAFF. In nucleotides, the CDR3 is TGTGCCAGCAGAAATCAGGGTGACACTGAAGCTTTCTTT. Looking up the rest from reference TRBV7-3 and TRBJ1-1 gives the full variable domain: GAGVSQTPSNKVTEKGKYVELRCDPISGHTALYWYRQSLGQGPEFLIYFQGTGAADDSGLPNDRFFAVRPEGSVSTLKIQRTERGDSAVYLCASRNQGDTEAFFGQGTRLTVV.

The table lists this clone with a few counts. V usage is TRBV19 and J usage is TRBJ2-7; the match to TRBD1 covers 8 bases. The CDR3 is 15 residues long. Germline CDR1 LNHDA, CDR2 SQIVND (reference sequence). V gave up 0 bases and J gave up 0 bases; unmatched junction bases: 1. The CDR3 region is CASSIETGGSYEQYF. The CDR3 coding sequence is TGTGCCAGTAGTATAGAAACAGGGGGCTCCTACGAGCAGTACTTC.

This clone turned up a few times. The chain has TRBV18 and TRBJ1-2; the D is unclear. V was clipped by 2 bases and J by 5 bases, with 15 bases between them. The CDR3 sequence is 15 residues long. Germline CDR1 reads KGHSH; CDR2 reads LQKENI. CDR3 loop: CASSPRSTDLYGYTF. The CDR3 nucleotides are TGTGCCAGCTCACCAAGGAGTACAGACTTATATGGCTACACCTTC.

This clone was observed once. The chain employs TRBV7-9 and TRBJ1-2, with 7 bases matching TRBD1. Germline V gene lookup returns CDR1 SEHNR and CDR2 FQNEAQ (reference sequence). The CDR3 totals 14 residues. V was clipped by 7 bases and J by 6 bases; unmatched bases: 11. DNA of the CDR3: TGTGCCAGCATCAACAGGGGCTCACCCGATGGCTACACCTTC. This translates into CASINRGSPDGYTF.

The chain couples TRBV19 to TRBJ2-3, with D maybe TRBD2 (5 bases). Per germline, CDR1 LNHDA and CDR2 SQIVND (reference sequence). The CDR3 extends over 15 amino acids. The V end was cut by 6 bases, the J end by 6 bases, with 19 bases between. CDR3 loop: CASSLASGPSDTQYF. The CDR3, as DNA: TGTGCCAGTAGCCTAGCTAGTGGCCCCTCCGATACGCAGTATTTT. The full variable domain, in which reference TRBV19 and TRBJ2-3 provide the parts outside the CDR3, is DGGITQSPKYLFRKEGQNVTLSCEQNLNHDAMYWYRQDPGQGLRLIYYSQIVNDFQKGDIAEGYSVSREKKESFPLTVTSAQKNPTAFYLCASSLASGPSDTQYFGPGTRLTVL.

The genes are TRBV7-9 and TRBJ2-7, with a possible D match to TRBD1 (6 bases). The germline gives CDR1 SEHNR, CDR2 FQNEAQ (reference sequence). The CDR3 sequence is 13 residues long. V was trimmed by 4 bases and J by 12 bases, leaving 19 bases between them. CDR3: CASSSDSRGTPYF. The CDR3 nucleotides are TGTGCCAGCAGCTCGGACAGCCGAGGAACCCCGTACTTC.

Concerning this clone itself: Compared with germline, one end of the junction differs, possibly owing to a read error. This CDR3 is also generated by other DNA sequences in the sample. This chain connects TRBV6-1 to TRBJ2-3, with 10 bases that match TRBD2. The CDR3 spans 16 residues. Germline loops: CDR1 MNHNS, CDR2 SASEGT. This chain's CDR3 is CASSAWLAGEADTQYF. The CDR3 region has the DNA TGTGCCAGCAGTGCCTGGCTAGCGGGAGAGGCAGATACACAGTATTTT.

The genes are TRBV6-6 and TRBJ2-3; D not certain. There are 13 residues in the CDR3. V was clipped by 2 bases and J by 2 bases, with 5 bases between them. The germline V gene encodes CDR1 MNHNY and CDR2 SVGAGI (reference sequence). Here the CDR3 reads CASSYINTDTQYF. The CDR3 nucleotides read TGTGCCAGCAGTTACATTAACACAGATACGCAGTATTTT.

The V and J genes are TRBV2 and TRBJ2-3; the match to TRBD1 covers 10 bases. V shed 1 base and J 3 bases; nucleotides not matched to a gene: 1. The CDR3 is 15 amino acids. Germline-derived CDR1 and CDR2 are SNHLY and FYNNEI. The CDR3 sequence is CASSEGDRGTDTQYF. DNA of the CDR3: TGTGCCAGCAGTGAAGGGGACAGGGGAACAGATACGCAGTATTTT. The full variable domain, with the rest looked up from reference TRBV2 and TRBJ2-3, is EPEVTQTPSHQVTQMGQEVILRCVPISNHLYFYWYRQILGQKVEFLVSFYNNEISEKSEIFDDQFSVERPDGSNFTLKIRSTKLEDSAMYFCASSEGDRGTDTQYFGPGTRLTVL.

The chain carries TRBV27 and TRBJ2-3; 11 bases match TRBD2. The CDR3 spans 19 residues. Germline V gives CDR1 MNHEY, CDR2 SMNVEV (reference sequence). Trimming at V came to 6 bases and at J to 9 bases, leaving 23 bases not matched to a gene. This CDR3 is CASSLLSGRALNLPGTQYF. The CDR3, as DNA: TGTGCCAGCAGCTTACTTAGCGGGAGGGCCCTCAATCTTCCGGGAACGCAGTATTTT.

This chain links TRBV29-1 with TRBJ2-1; TRBD1 matches at 8 bases. V was clipped by 5 bases and J by 8 bases; unmatched bases: 8. The CDR3 has 13 residues. Germline V CDR1 and CDR2: SQVTM, ANQGSEA. Here the CDR3 reads CSVLGQGLDEQFF. CDR3 DNA: TGCAGCGTTCTTGGACAGGGTTTAGATGAGCAGTTCTTC.

This rearrangement joins TRBV28 to TRBJ2-1; TRBD2 aligns across 8 bases. The ends lost 4 bases at V and 6 bases at J; junction bases unmatched: 11. The CDR3 is 16 amino acids. Germline V gives CDR1 MDHEN, CDR2 SYDVKM. The CDR3 region is CASSSPSGGELNEQFF. In DNA form, the CDR3 reads TGTGCCAGCAGTTCTCCTTCCGGGGGGGAGCTCAATGAGCAGTTCTTC.

This chain links TRBV15 with TRBJ1-2, with D unresolved. CDR1 and CDR2 from the germline V gene are LNHNV and YYDKDF (reference sequence). The CDR3 contains 14 residues. The V and J ends lost 3 bases and 0 bases respectively, with 8 bases between them. CDR3 sequence: CATSSATANYGYTF. Here the CDR3 DNA reads TGTGCCACCAGCAGTGCGACCGCTAACTATGGCTACACCTTC.